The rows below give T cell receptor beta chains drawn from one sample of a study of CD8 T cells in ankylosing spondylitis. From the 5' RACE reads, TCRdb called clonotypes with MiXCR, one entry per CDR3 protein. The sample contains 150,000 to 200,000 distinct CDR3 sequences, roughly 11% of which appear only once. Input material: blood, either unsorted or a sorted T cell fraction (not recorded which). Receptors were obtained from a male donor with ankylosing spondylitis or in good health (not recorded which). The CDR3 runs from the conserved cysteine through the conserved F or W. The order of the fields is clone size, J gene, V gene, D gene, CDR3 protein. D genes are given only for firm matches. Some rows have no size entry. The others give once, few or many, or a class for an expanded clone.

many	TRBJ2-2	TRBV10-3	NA	CAISDRGTGELFF
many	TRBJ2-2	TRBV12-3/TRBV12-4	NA	CASSESGYTGELFF
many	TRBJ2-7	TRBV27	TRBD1	CASSSPDRGYEQYF
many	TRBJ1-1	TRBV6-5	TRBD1	CASSYFTGGRNTEAFF
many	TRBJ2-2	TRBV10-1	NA	CASSDRFGNTGELFF
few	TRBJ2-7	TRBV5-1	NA	CASSLDVGAYEQYF
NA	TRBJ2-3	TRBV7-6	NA	CASSSFSTDTQYF
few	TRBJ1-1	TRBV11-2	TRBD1	CASSGQGKNTEAFF
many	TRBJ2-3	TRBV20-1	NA	CSAKKRKRGTDTQYF
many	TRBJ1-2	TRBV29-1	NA	CSVEPGGYGYTF
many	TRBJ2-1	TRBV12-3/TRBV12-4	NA	CASSFGQNEQFF
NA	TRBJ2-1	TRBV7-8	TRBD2	CASSLNGGANEQFF
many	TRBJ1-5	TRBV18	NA	CASSPGPSSGYSNQPQHF